Listed below are T cell receptor beta chains from one sample, sequenced in a study of T-cell reconstitution after alpha-beta-depleted transplantation in children. In TCRdb, the PCR reads were re-called with MiXCR into one record per CDR3 protein. The sample contains 30,000 to 40,000 distinct CDR3 sequences, 5.5% to 8% of which appear only once. The sample here was peripheral blood, taken 60 days after TCRalphabeta/CD19-depleted stem cell transplant. These receptors were collected from a child in the first two years of life who had a stem cell transplant for acute myeloid leukemia, so the T cells may come from the graft donor. Both conserved end residues are trimmed from each CDR3.

j_call: TRBJ2-7
v_call: TRBV27
cdr3_aa: ASSFRPRQGILYEQY

j_call: TRBJ2-5
v_call: TRBV12-5
cdr3_aa: ASGCRRSYGQETQY

j_call: TRBJ2-1
v_call: TRBV12-5
cdr3_aa: ASGLISGTEQF

j_call: TRBJ2-7
v_call: TRBV6-5
cdr3_aa: ASKGASGGREQY

j_call: TRBJ1-1
v_call: TRBV28
cdr3_aa: ASSLLSGRAF

j_call: TRBJ2-1
v_call: TRBV5-1
cdr3_aa: ASSLVSAASGSNEQF

j_call: TRBJ2-7
v_call: TRBV9
cdr3_aa: ASSVGQGGEQY

j_call: TRBJ2-2
v_call: TRBV12-3/TRBV12-4
cdr3_aa: ASRTNRLNTGELF

j_call: TRBJ1-4
v_call: TRBV2
cdr3_aa: ASGKANEKLF

j_call: TRBJ1-5
v_call: TRBV5-1
cdr3_aa: ASSVGGNQPQH

j_call: TRBJ1-5
v_call: TRBV7-2
cdr3_aa: ASSLAGPAFNQPQH

j_call: TRBJ2-3
v_call: TRBV6-2/TRBV6-3
cdr3_aa: ASSYLGEWSPDTQY

j_call: TRBJ2-1
v_call: TRBV20-1
cdr3_aa: SAPSGRNYNEQF

j_call: TRBJ2-3
v_call: TRBV29-1
cdr3_aa: SVGPLAGGTDTQY

j_call: TRBJ2-2
v_call: TRBV5-1
cdr3_aa: ASSSRTVGTGELF

j_call: TRBJ2-2
v_call: TRBV24-1
cdr3_aa: ATSDRAGELF

j_call: TRBJ2-3
v_call: TRBV24-1
cdr3_aa: ATGGSDTQY

j_call: TRBJ1-1
v_call: TRBV6-5
cdr3_aa: ASIKENTEAF

j_call: TRBJ2-7
v_call: TRBV29-1
cdr3_aa: SVEDVGTYEQY

j_call: TRBJ1-2
v_call: TRBV29-1
cdr3_aa: SVPEVTRGYT

j_call: TRBJ1-1
v_call: TRBV7-9
cdr3_aa: ASSAQWNTEAF

j_call: TRBJ2-2
v_call: TRBV19
cdr3_aa: ASGAGAAGELF

j_call: TRBJ2-3
v_call: TRBV7-2
cdr3_aa: ASSHQRLGRTDTQY

j_call: TRBJ2-7
v_call: TRBV2
cdr3_aa: ATRGWNEQY

j_call: TRBJ2-1
v_call: TRBV15
cdr3_aa: ATSRDRAGKYNEQF

j_call: TRBJ1-4
v_call: TRBV5-1
cdr3_aa: ASSLYGGGNEKLF

j_call: TRBJ2-3
v_call: TRBV6-5
cdr3_aa: ASSYAVLRLAASPDTQY

j_call: TRBJ2-1
v_call: TRBV5-1
cdr3_aa: ASSLAAGGSYNEQF

j_call: TRBJ2-3
v_call: TRBV9
cdr3_aa: ASSVPSGAGTDTQY

j_call: TRBJ1-2
v_call: TRBV12-3/TRBV12-4
cdr3_aa: ASSYTLGPLFYGYT

j_call: TRBJ2-2
v_call: TRBV7-8
cdr3_aa: ASSNEVTGELF

j_call: TRBJ2-2
v_call: TRBV13
cdr3_aa: ASSLDPSGTVTGELF

j_call: TRBJ1-5
v_call: TRBV5-6
cdr3_aa: ASSLAVEVNQPQH

j_call: TRBJ1-1
v_call: TRBV27
cdr3_aa: ASSFVGGEAF

j_call: TRBJ2-2
v_call: TRBV9
cdr3_aa: ASWGTGELF

j_call: TRBJ2-3
v_call: TRBV30
cdr3_aa: ACRQPSTDTQY

j_call: TRBJ2-1
v_call: TRBV27
cdr3_aa: ASSLFPGSGAYNEQF

j_call: TRBJ2-6
v_call: TRBV20-1
cdr3_aa: SAGDYSGANVLT

j_call: TRBJ2-5
v_call: TRBV2
cdr3_aa: ASSEWSGYQETQY

j_call: TRBJ2-3
v_call: TRBV7-8
cdr3_aa: ASRAARAPTDTQY

j_call: TRBJ2-2
v_call: TRBV13
cdr3_aa: ASSSQGAGTGELF

j_call: TRBJ2-7
v_call: TRBV12-3/TRBV12-4
cdr3_aa: GVGSSYEQY

j_call: TRBJ1-1
v_call: TRBV5-6
cdr3_aa: ASSQRRQENTEAF

j_call: TRBJ2-3
v_call: TRBV4-3
cdr3_aa: ASSQDLAGGLLTDTQY

j_call: TRBJ1-2
v_call: TRBV29-1
cdr3_aa: SVEKERGVGGYT

j_call: TRBJ1-2
v_call: TRBV24-1
cdr3_aa: ATSVGQGYGYT

j_call: TRBJ1-1
v_call: TRBV5-1
cdr3_aa: ASSLHNRGANTEAF

j_call: TRBJ2-5
v_call: TRBV6-5
cdr3_aa: ASSPGRATPGTQY

j_call: TRBJ2-1
v_call: TRBV20-1
cdr3_aa: SARDVGLAGGPSSYNEQF

j_call: TRBJ2-7
v_call: TRBV20-1
cdr3_aa: SARHPRDTVIYEQY